This T cell receptor (beta chain) was obtained from a study of beta chain features in type 1 diabetes (dated by TCRdb to about 2018). Study-level background: Patients and healthy donors did not differ in mean age, gender distribution, total cell number or subset yield. Across all samples, about 110 million sorted cells were examined, and cell number per subset correlated strongly with RNA yield. Naive and central memory subsets were obtained from all 30 or so donors, but regulatory and stem cell-like memory subsets were isolated from only 8 patients and roughly eight healthy donors. In the study, recently diagnosed type 1 diabetes patients and matched healthy donors were compared on the TCRB repertoires of their sorted circulating CD4+ T cell subsets. General conclusions and limits of the study: A moderate but significant shortening of TCRB CDR3 length was observed in type 1 diabetes patients in all four CD4+ subsets. Only small numbers of individuals were included in the HLA sub-analyses, which left unresolved whether HLA type had any influence on TCRB rearrangement. Naive, central memory and regulatory TCRB repertoires appeared to be more similar among patients than among healthy donors. Because cDNA rather than genomic DNA was sequenced, highly expressing activated cells could have been over-represented, although no difference in activation and CD3 levels was found between groups. Shorter templates might be favored by PCR, yet because patient and control samples were amplified and corrected together, any such skew would affect both groups equally. At VDJ recombination sites, patients with type 1 diabetes made fewer insertions and deleted more nucleotides, a pattern implying thymic rearrangement abnormalities.

From each donor, a single peripheral blood sample of approximately 120 mL on average was drawn into heparinised tubes. A BD FACSAria II was used to sort naive, central memory, regulatory and stem cell-like memory CD4+ T cells with a panel that included CD45RO, CCR7, CD25, CD127, CD95 and CD27. Purity was above 95% for every sorted population. Right away, PBMCs were isolated by Lymphoprep density gradient centrifugation and were stained directly, with no culture step. To minimize batch effects, samples were stained and sorted in pairs, one healthy donor with one patient per experiment. The V and J ends are trimmed by 4 bases and 4 bases, leaving 7 bases between them. The CDR3 contains 12 residues, cysteine and phenylalanine counted. Only the CDR3 part of the read is kept: 36 bases, read in frame from the first base. In the germline V gene, CDR1 corresponds to SGHTA and CDR2 to FQGNSA. The High Capacity cDNA Reverse Transcription Kit was used to reverse transcribe all of the isolated RNA, meaning that expressed TCRB transcripts were what got sequenced. Naive, central memory and regulatory T cell samples underwent deep immunoSEQ sequencing, averaging roughly 3.3 million total reads per sample. Sorted cells were lysed in RLT buffer, and RNA was extracted using DNase-treated RNeasy Micro or Mini kits according to cell number. To prevent cross-contamination, every cell subset was processed on its own, while patient and healthy donor samples were processed together. TCRB sequences were amplified from cDNA with the immunoSEQ multiplex PCR, producing 87-bp fragments spanning the CDR3 region. The amplicons were sequenced using the Illumina HiSeq platform. Regarding the original processing steps: Synthetic template baselines were used to correct PCR bias computationally, reads within Hamming distance 2 were collapsed, and singletons that could not be merged were discarded. By aligning reads against IMGT, V, D and J genes, CDR3 length, and insertions or deletions at six rearrangement sites were assigned. Within each subset, clonotype counts were normalized to sorted cell number, after which true diversity and Gini coefficients were computed with the tcR R package. Repertoire sharing was quantified using the overlap coefficient calculated on TCRB nucleotide sequences. Out-of-frame TCRB sequences from naive cells were analyzed as a proxy for the pre-selection repertoire. This is the immuneACCESS table as TCRdb keeps it, with only in-frame sequences that have V and J called. A part of the clones is gone; compared with another copy, unresolved V genes explain less than half, and the rest is unexplained. The V and J calls and clone size are taken from that table; D and trimming were inferred from the DNA. This sample comprises 640,000 or so clones, about an eighth of them detected only once. The ten top clones hold approximately 0.022% of the sample.

Concerning this clone itself: Its antigen is still unknown. Within one base of it there is no much larger clone, and no base qualities were kept. This same CDR3 is encoded by further DNA sequences in the sample.

The sequence was collected from a man aged 18 to 30 with type 1 diabetes. Specimen: naive CD4+ T cells from blood. In the paper's terms, the cell subset or site label means: true naive CD4+ T cells. This sequence uses TRBV7-2 and TRBJ2-5; the D gene lacks a confident call. Here the CDR3 is given as CASSSLVETQYF. The nucleotide sequence reads TGTGCCAGCAGCTCATTAGTAGAGACCCAGTACTTC.